The 13 T cell receptor beta chains in this list originate from one sample, sequenced in a study of blood T cell repertoires in COVID-19. Sequenced by immunoSEQ multiplex PCR; TCRdb stores in-frame clones only, minus some. The sample lists 350,000 to 450,000 clones; roughly 85% were seen once. What was sequenced was peripheral blood. These TCRs come from a woman between 18 and 29 years old with acute or convalescent COVID-19.

V is TRBV28 and J is TRBJ2-1, with 8 positions matching TRBD1. The CDR3 has 15 amino acids. Germline values: CDR1 MDHEN, CDR2 SYDVKM. Germline trimming cut 8 bases from V and 1 base from J; bases unmatched to any gene: 7. CDR3 loop: CASAFDRGSYNEQFF. As DNA, the CDR3 is TGTGCCAGCGCCTTCGACAGGGGTTCCTACAATGAGCAGTTCTTC.

V and J are TRBV27 and TRBJ1-1; a possible D gene is TRBD1 (6 bases). The CDR3 is 14 residues long. Germline lookup yields CDR1 MNHEY and CDR2 SMNVEV (reference sequence). V was pared by 5 bases and J by 5 bases, with 15 bases between. Here the CDR3 DNA reads TGTGCCAGCAGTACCAACAGGGATGGTACTGAAGCTTTCTTT. Its protein is CASSTNRDGTEAFF.

The genes are TRBV10-3 and TRBJ1-2; 9 bases map to TRBD1. This CDR3 spans 16 amino acids. Germline loops: CDR1 ENHRY, CDR2 SYGVKD. Trimming at V came to 3 bases and at J to 5 bases, leaving 10 bases not matched to a gene. CDR3 amino acids: CAISDLVQGAVYGYTF. The CDR3 DNA reads TGTGCCATCAGTGATTTAGTACAGGGGGCTGTATATGGCTACACCTTC.

V and J are TRBV9 and TRBJ2-7, with TRBD2 as a possible D gene (6 bases). The length of the CDR3 is 13 residues. Trimming took off 3 bases at V and 3 bases at J, with 10 bases between the two ends. CDR1 is SGDLS and CDR2 is YYNGEE in the germline V gene. The DNA of the CDR3 is TGTGCCAGCAGCGCCTCCGGGGGCTACGAGCAGTACTTC. It yields the protein CASSASGGYEQYF.

This clone was seen a few times. The chain recombines TRBV5-4 with TRBJ1-4, with no clear D. The CDR3 totals 15 residues. Trimming removed 5 bases from V and 3 bases from J, with 14 bases in between. Per the germline V gene, CDR1 is SGHNT and CDR2 is YYREEE (reference sequence). In nucleotides, the CDR3 is TGTGCCAGCAGTGCTTCGACATTCCCTAATGAAAAACTGTTTTTT. Residues: CASSASTFPNEKLFF.

The chain carries TRBV28 and TRBJ2-7; 9 nucleotides match TRBD2. Germline CDR1 and CDR2: MDHEN and SYDVKM. Germline trimming cut 1 base from V and 5 bases from J; bases unmatched to any gene: 15. The CDR3 extends over 18 amino acids. The CDR3 region has the DNA TGTGCCAGCAGTTTATTGTTTCAGGTGGCTAGCGGGATCGACGAGCAGTACTTC. Amino acid sequence: CASSLLFQVASGIDEQYF. Filled out from reference TRBV28 and TRBJ2-7, the complete variable domain reads DVKVTQSSRYLVKRTGEKVFLECVQDMDHENMFWYRQDPGLGLRLIYFSYDVKMKEKGDIPEGYSVSREKKERFSLILESASTNQTSMYLCASSLLFQVASGIDEQYFGPGTRLTVT.

The rearrangement links TRBV19 to TRBJ2-1; TRBD2 agrees at 8 bases. The CDR3 consists of 14 residues. V gave up 5 bases and J gave up 3 bases; unmatched junction bases: 3. CDR1 is LNHDA and CDR2 is SQIVND in the germline V gene (reference sequence). CDR3 nucleotides: TGTGCCAGTAGTCCAGCGGGAGTCTACAATGAGCAGTTCTTC. As protein: CASSPAGVYNEQFF.

The CDR3 DNA reads TGTGCCAGCAGTCCGATGGGGGCGGGAGGAGAGACCCAGTACTTC. Encoded protein: CASSPMGAGGETQYF. The chain joins TRBV6-6 to TRBJ2-5, with 8 positions matching TRBD2. Germline V gene lookup returns CDR1 MNHNY and CDR2 SVGAGI (reference sequence). The CDR3 spans 15 residues. Losses at the gene ends were 5 bases for V and 4 bases for J; bases not matched to a gene: 9.

The J gene is TRBJ2-3, the V gene TRBV30; 7 positions match TRBD2. This CDR3 has 16 amino acids. Trimming took 0 bases from V and 2 from J; bases not matched to a gene: 8. Germline CDR1 GTSNPN, CDR2 SVGIG (reference sequence). The DNA of the CDR3 is TGTGCCTGGAGTGTCCCGGCTAGCGGAAACACAGATACGCAGTATTTT. This codes for CAWSVPASGNTDTQYF.

The rearrangement uses TRBV5-4 and TRBJ2-7; 8 bases are a match to TRBD1. V lost 0 bases, J lost 2 bases, and 7 bases stayed unmatched. The CDR3 loop spans 16 amino acids. Germline CDR1 SGHNT, CDR2 YYREEE (reference sequence). The CDR3 coding sequence is TGTGCCAGCAGCTTGGGGTTGAGGACAGGGACCTACGAGCAGTACTTC. Its translation is CASSLGLRTGTYEQYF.

The chain couples TRBV6-4 to TRBJ2-7; D uncertain. The CDR3 length is 14 residues. Trimming removed 5 bases from V and 0 bases from J, with 11 bases in between. Germline CDR1 reads MRHNA; CDR2 reads SNTAGT. The CDR3 nucleotides are TGTGCCAGCAGTCCTGACTCTAGCTCCTACGAGCAGTACTTC. This encodes CASSPDSSSYEQYF.

V gene TRBV4-2 combines with J gene TRBJ1-2, with TRBD1 identical over 7 bases. CDR1 and CDR2 from the germline V gene are LGHNA and YNFKEQ. The CDR3 spans 14 residues. The trim removed 4 bases at V and 6 bases at J, leaving 8 bases unmatched. This chain's CDR3 is CASSRRQGEDGYTF. The CDR3 bases are TGTGCCAGCAGCCGCCGACAGGGAGAGGATGGCTACACCTTC.

The chain is built from TRBV27 and TRBJ2-2; perhaps TRBD2 as D (6 bases). CDR1 is MNHEY, CDR2 SMNVEV, per germline (reference sequence). This CDR3 region has 16 residues. Trimming removed 3 bases at V and 2 bases at J, with 13 bases between. As DNA, the CDR3 is TGTGCCAGCAGTTTGCTCTGGCGGGATAACACCGGGGAGCTGTTTTTT. Encoded protein: CASSLLWRDNTGELFF.